In this sample, the clone carrying this T cell receptor (beta chain) turned up a few times. The antigen is undetermined. The CDR3 is made up of 15 amino acids. Trimming left V 5 bases short and J 13 bases short, with 23 bases between. Germline CDR1 is MDHEN and CDR2 is SYDVKM. This sample stems from a study of identical twins. Whole-study results and caveats: Beta out-of-frame sequences showed weaker excess twin sharing. The study found that models underestimated out-of-frame TCR alpha sharing in monozygotic twins. Insertions were fewer in abundant cord blood beta clonotypes, whereas memory repertoires showed none of this pattern.

MiXCR was run by TCRdb on the 5' RACE reads, yielding one entry per CDR3 protein. The sample lists roughly 700,000 distinct CDR3 sequences; over 8.5% were seen once. These same data were also listed under a study on yellow fever vaccine responses in identical twins.

The material sequenced was PBMCs. The sequence came from a woman younger than 30 in good health. V and J are TRBV28 and TRBJ1-4; the D gene is possibly TRBD1 (5 bases). For the CDR3, the DNA is TGTGCCAGCAGTAACCTTAGGGGTTTGGATCGAAGACTGTTTTTT. This translates into CASSNLRGLDRRLFF.